The 23 T cell receptor beta chains below all came from one sample that was sequenced in a study of shared clonotypes between healthy human individuals. Libraries were prepared by immunoSEQ multiplex PCR; TCRdb keeps only in-frame clonotypes and omits some of them. The sample contains 190,000 or so clones, just under 95% of which appear only once. The sequenced sample consisted of naive CD4+ T cells sorted from blood. The subset: CD45RA+ positively selected. These receptors were taken from a woman aged 25 to 39 in good health.

The sample holds one count of this clone. The J gene is TRBJ2-7, the V gene TRBV11-3, with TRBD2 identical over 9 bases. Germline loops: CDR1 SGHNT, CDR2 YENEEA. Germline trimming cut 5 bases from V and 6 bases from J; bases unmatched to any gene: 14. This CDR3 spans 16 amino acids. CDR3 DNA sequence: TGTGCCAGCAGCCCTCCCGGGACTAGCATCCCCTGCGAGCAGTACTTC. It yields the protein CASSPPGTSIPCEQYF.

The rearrangement uses TRBV15 and TRBJ2-7, with 8 bases matching TRBD1. The CDR3 length is 15 residues. V lost 1 base and J lost 3; bases outside the gene matches: 5. Germline CDR1 LNHNV, CDR2 YYDKDF (reference sequence). The CDR3 sequence is CATSRVRQGYYEQYF. The CDR3 region has the DNA TGTGCCACCAGCAGAGTCCGACAGGGGTACTACGAGCAGTACTTC.

A word on this clone: The junction differs from germline at one of its ends, possibly a read error. V is TRBV10-3 and J is TRBJ2-2, with TRBD2 matching 9 bases. The CDR3 extends over 16 amino acids. Germline V lookup: CDR1 ENHRY, CDR2 SYGVKD. The CDR3 bases are TGTGCCGTCAGGACGAACTTAGCGGGAGATACCGGGGAGCTGTTTTTT. It specifies CAVRTNLAGDTGELFF.

The gene calls are TRBV7-3 and TRBJ1-2; 8 bases are shared with TRBD1. V trimming: 4 bases; J trimming: 7 bases; junction bases outside the gene matches: 11. The CDR3 covers 15 residues. The germline V gene has CDR1 SGHTA and CDR2 FQGTGA. As DNA, the CDR3 is TGTGCCAGCAGCTCCCGACCAGGGGGCCAAGGTGGCTACACCTTC. Amino acid sequence: CASSSRPGGQGGYTF.

This chain uses TRBV5-1 with TRBJ2-5; TRBD2 matches 7 bases. The CDR3 loop spans 16 amino acids. Losses at the gene ends were 0 bases for V and 2 bases for J; bases not matched to a gene: 7. Germline values: CDR1 SGHRS, CDR2 YFSETQ. The CDR3 region is CASSLVFSGPQETQYF. The DNA of the CDR3 is TGCGCCAGCAGCTTGGTCTTTAGCGGGCCACAAGAGACCCAGTACTTC. The variable domain in full, completed from reference TRBV5-1 and TRBJ2-5, reads KAGVTQTPRYLIKTRGQQVTLSCSPISGHRSVSWYQQTPGQGLQFLFEYFSETQRNKGNFPGRFSGRQFSNSRSEMNVSTLELGDSALYLCASSLVFSGPQETQYFGPGTRLLVL.

The CDR3 nucleotides read TGTGCCAGCTCACCACCGTTCGAGTCAGGGGGCGGTCCTGAAGCTTTCTTT. This translates into CASSPPFESGGGPEAFF. The chain combines TRBV18 with TRBJ1-1; 8 positions agree with TRBD1. The CDR3 totals 17 residues. Germline V CDR1 and CDR2: KGHSH, LQKENI. The V and J ends lost 0 bases and 6 bases, in that order; junction bases with no gene match: 12.

A few counts support this clone. The rearrangement links TRBV28 to TRBJ1-2; D uncertain. CDR1 and CDR2 from the germline V gene are MDHEN and SYDVKM. The CDR3 sequence is 15 residues long. V was clipped by 6 bases and J by 4 bases, with 18 bases between them. In nucleotides, the CDR3 is TGTGCCAGCAGCTATATCAGAGGGAAGCGCTATGGCTACACCTTC. Translated, it gives CASSYIRGKRYGYTF.

The DNA of the CDR3 is TGTGCCAGCAGCGGGACAGGGAGAGCCTACACCTTC. Its protein product is CASSGTGRAYTF. The chain is built from TRBV27 and TRBJ1-2; 9 bases agree with TRBD1. Germline V gives CDR1 MNHEY, CDR2 SMNVEV (reference sequence). The trim removed 6 bases at V and 10 bases at J, leaving 6 bases unmatched. The CDR3 is 12 amino acids.

The CDR3 DNA sequence: TGTGCCAGCAGCTCAACGACTAGCGGGGGATACAATGAGCAGTTCTTC. It yields the protein CASSSTTSGGYNEQFF. V and J are TRBV5-4 and TRBJ2-1, with 12 bases identical to TRBD2. With V trimmed by 3 bases and J by 4 bases, 5 bases remained unmatched. Looked up from germline, CDR1 is SGHNT and CDR2 is YYREEE (reference sequence). There are 16 residues in the CDR3.

This chain joins TRBV7-6 and TRBJ2-7; D possibly matches TRBD1 or TRBD2 (5 bases each). Looked up from germline, CDR1 is SGHVS and CDR2 is FNYEAQ. There are 14 residues in the CDR3. The ends were cut back, 5 bases at V and 4 bases at J, with 15 bases in the middle. The CDR3 sequence is CASSPLGVGYEQYF. The CDR3 DNA reads TGTGCCAGCAGCCCACTAGGGGTGGGATACGAGCAGTACTTC.

The V and J genes are TRBV21-1 and TRBJ2-7. TRBV21-1 is tagged as a pseudogene. The CDR3 consists of 15 residues. The CDR3 protein is CASRGSLHVLDEQYF. CDR3 in DNA: TGTGCCAGCAGAGGAAGCTTACACGTGTTAGACGAGCAGTACTTC.

V gene TRBV27 combines with J gene TRBJ2-7, with D perhaps TRBD1 (6 bases). From germline, CDR1 is MNHEY and CDR2 SMNVEV (reference sequence). CDR3 length equals 14 residues. V was cut by 4 bases and J by 3 bases, with 13 bases left in between. In DNA, the CDR3 is TGTGCCAGCAGTTCTGACAGGTTTAACTACGAGCAGTACTTC. This translates into CASSSDRFNYEQYF.

The V gene is TRBV5-1, the J gene TRBJ2-7; maybe TRBD2 (6 bases). Trimming removed 8 bases from V and 4 bases from J, with 13 bases in between. The CDR3 consists of 12 residues. Germline CDR1 and CDR2: SGHRS and YFSETQ. The CDR3 here is CASGLSGYEQYF. CDR3 DNA: TGCGCCAGTGGACTATCCGGATACGAGCAGTACTTC.

This clone has a single count. In DNA, the CDR3 is TGTGCCAGCTCACCGGGACAGGGGGTTAATGAAAAACTGTTTTTT. This codes for CASSPGQGVNEKLFF. The chain couples TRBV18 to TRBJ1-4; 11 positions match TRBD1. The CDR3 is 15 amino acids. Germline CDR1 is KGHSH and CDR2 is LQKENI. Trimming cost V 3 bases and J 4 bases; bases outside gene matches: 1.

The genes are TRBV27 and TRBJ2-5, with D hard to call. The J call may be mistaken, given a closer DNA end match to TRBJ2-7. The CDR3 sequence is 13 residues long. Per the germline V gene, CDR1 is MNHEY and CDR2 is SMNVEV (reference sequence). Written as DNA, the CDR3 is TGTGCCAGCAGTTTCGGCATCCCCTACGAGCAGTACTTC. Its translation: CASSFGIPYEQYF.

The rearrangement joins TRBV9 to TRBJ1-4, with D unresolved. CDR1 SGDLS and CDR2 YYNGEE come from the germline V gene. The CDR3 is made up of 16 amino acids. V lost 0 bases and J 5 bases, leaving 14 bases between the germline ends. Here the CDR3 DNA reads TGTGCCAGCAGCGTAGTACCCGAAGGGAGGAATGAAAAACTGTTTTTT. Translating it yields CASSVVPEGRNEKLFF.

This chain joins TRBV29-1 and TRBJ2-7, with 8 bases identical to TRBD2. Germline V gene data show CDR1 as SQVTM and CDR2 as ANQGSEA. The CDR3 is 14 residues long. The V gene end was trimmed by 8 bases and the J gene end by 2 bases; junction bases not matched to a gene: 11. CDR3 sequence: CSFRGGGPPYEQYF. The CDR3 DNA follows: TGCAGCTTCCGTGGCGGGGGGCCACCCTACGAGCAGTACTTC.

The J gene is TRBJ2-3, the V gene TRBV18, with 9 positions matching TRBD2. Per germline, CDR1 KGHSH and CDR2 LQKENI. The CDR3 extends over 19 amino acids. Germline trimming cut 3 bases from V and 1 base from J; bases unmatched to any gene: 14. In DNA, the CDR3 is TGTGCCAGCTCACCCTATAGGACTAGCGCCCCGAGGGGCACAGATACGCAGTATTTT. Protein: CASSPYRTSAPRGTDTQYF. The full variable domain, rest sourced from reference TRBV18 and TRBJ2-3, is NAGVMQNPRHLVRRRGQEARLRCSPMKGHSHVYWYRQLPEEGLKFMVYLQKENIIDESGMPKERFSAEFPKEGPSILRIQQVVRGDSAAYFCASSPYRTSAPRGTDTQYFGPGTRLTVL.

This clone was seen just once. The chain carries TRBV25-1 and TRBJ1-2; unclear D gene. V lost 6 bases to trimming and J lost 1 base, with 15 bases between them. CDR1 is MGHDK, CDR2 SYGVNS, per germline. CDR3 length: 15 residues. CDR3 amino acids: CASRPTLGLNYGYTF. In DNA form, the CDR3 reads TGTGCCAGCAGACCCACCCTCGGGCTTAACTATGGCTACACCTTC.

The chain joins TRBV28 to TRBJ1-2, with a weak D call TRBD1 (5 bases). The length of the CDR3 is 13 residues. Germline V gene sequence: CDR1 MDHEN, CDR2 SYDVKM. The V end lost 7 bases, the J end lost 3 bases, and 12 bases lay between the germline ends. The chain's CDR3 is CASTFWGDYGYTF. CDR3 coding DNA: TGTGCCAGCACTTTTTGGGGGGACTATGGCTACACCTTC.

The J gene is TRBJ2-7, the V gene TRBV5-4; TRBD2 is a possible D gene (6 bases). Germline CDR1 reads SGHNT; CDR2 reads YYREEE (reference sequence). The V end lost 1 base, the J end lost 0 bases, and 11 bases lay between the germline ends. The CDR3 spans 15 residues. This chain's CDR3 is CASSLKLAVSYEQYF. Here the CDR3 DNA reads TGTGCCAGCAGCTTGAAGTTAGCGGTCTCCTACGAGCAGTACTTC. The variable domain in full, completed from reference TRBV5-4 and TRBJ2-7, reads ETGVTQSPTHLIKTRGQQVTLRCSSQSGHNTVSWYQQALGQGPQFIFQYYREEENGRGNFPPRFSGLQFPNYSSELNVNALELDDSALYLCASSLKLAVSYEQYFGPGTRLTVT.

The V call is TRBV28, the J call TRBJ1-1; tentative D call: TRBD1 (6 bases). The germline CDR1 and CDR2 sequences are MDHEN and SYDVKM. CDR3 length equals 13 residues. V was cut by 6 bases and J by 3 bases, with 11 bases left in between. In nucleotides, the CDR3 is TGTGCCAGCAGCAGGGGACTTTACACTGAAGCTTTCTTT. Amino acid sequence: CASSRGLYTEAFF.

This chain links TRBV6-6 with TRBJ2-7, with 7 bases fitting TRBD2. CDR3 length: 14 residues. V shed 5 bases and J 4 bases; nucleotides not matched to a gene: 8. Germline-derived CDR1 and CDR2 are MNHNY and SVGAGI (reference sequence). The CDR3 region has the DNA TGTGCCAGCAGTCCGGGCATTAGCGGGTACGAGCAGTACTTC. It translates to CASSPGISGYEQYF.